The text below deals with one T cell receptor beta chain. Its antigen is currently not known. Nothing much larger sits one base from this clone, and base qualities are not available. Reading the label with the study, this specimen's treatment or condition is: in vitro stimulation with specific CMV peptide epitopes to enrich CMV-specific T cells. This record comes from a study of T cell repertoires in cytomegalovirus infection (dated by TCRdb to the late 2010s). Notes on the research overall: Recently identified HLA-C-restricted CMV epitopes, whose presentation resists viral immunomodulation, were targeted by peptide stimulations together with well-studied HLA-B-restricted epitopes. The HLA type of each donor mattered for the analysis, because public TCR beta signatures pointed to carriage of CMV infection along with the matching HLA type. The full study reports these points: The ex vivo response was dominated by HLA-C-restricted CMV-specific TCR beta clonotypes, and the single most frequent clonotype in two of eight donors was supplied by these HLA-C-restricted clonotypes. In both this cohort and an independent cohort of 350 or so donors, the cumulative frequency of public TCR beta family members distinguished carriers of CMV infection plus the relevant HLA type.

TCRdb names Illumina HiSeq 1500 as the instrument used. The public reads were reprocessed in TCRdb via fastp at Q25 and MiXCR, keeping in-frame beta chains. Rows matching on CDR3 protein sequence are summarized as one entry with the most common DNA and genes. The sample table records 700,000 to 850,000 distinct CDR3 sequences; less than 35% of these occur just once. The ten largest make up over 10% of the sample. V loses 6 bases, J loses 1 base, and the germline ends lie 11 bases apart. There are 13 amino acids in the CDR3, from cysteine to phenylalanine inclusive. The DNA shown is the 39-base CDR3, in frame from base 1. The germline V gene encodes CDR1 SGHRS and CDR2 YFSETQ.

The rearranged chain carries TRBV5-1 and TRBJ2-7, with a weak D call of TRBD1 (6 bases match). This material consisted of cultured CD8+ T cells from PBMCs, taken from culture after CMV antigen stimulation. This sequence was found in a human donor in good health (CMV status not recorded). Some clones in this sample may be carry-over from other donors' samples. CDR3 sequence: CASTRTDSYEQYF. The DNA sequence is as follows: TGCGCCAGCACCCGGACAGATTCCTACGAGCAGTACTTC.